Following are 11 T cell receptor beta chains from one sample sequenced in a study of cytomegalovirus exposure and HLA in healthy donors. Researchers ran the PCR with 60 Vbeta and 13 Jbeta primers. Assay: immunoSEQ multiplex PCR; the TCRdb copy retains only in-frame clones and omits some. The sample records over 150,000 clones, less than 85% being singletons. Sequenced material: PBMCs. The receptors come from a boy younger than 18 in good health and CMV-seronegative.

This clone was seen only once. The chain has TRBV11-2 and TRBJ2-2; 7 bases line up with TRBD1. This CDR3 has 14 amino acids. The V gene's germline CDR1 is SGHAT and CDR2 FQNNGV. Trimming cost V 5 bases and J 6 bases; bases outside gene matches: 6. The CDR3 protein is CASSHGTEAGELFF. In DNA form, the CDR3 reads TGTGCCAGCAGCCACGGGACAGAAGCCGGGGAGCTGTTTTTT.

This clone was counted between two and nine times. The chain couples TRBV5-1 to TRBJ1-1; a weak D match, TRBD1 (6 bases). Germline lookup yields CDR1 SGHRS and CDR2 YFSETQ. The CDR3 extends over 16 amino acids. V gave up 3 bases and J gave up 4 bases, with 19 bases separating them. CDR3 sequence reads: CASSSDGGLKSTEAFF. DNA for the CDR3: TGCGCCAGCAGCTCGGACGGGGGGCTGAAAAGCACTGAAGCTTTCTTT.

This chain joins TRBV7-9 and TRBJ2-7, with 7 bases matching TRBD2. The V segment lost 5 bases and the J segment 4 bases; nucleotides outside the gene matches: 8. The CDR3 length is 14 residues. Germline CDR1 reads SEHNR; CDR2 reads FQNEAQ (reference sequence). In DNA, the CDR3 is TGTGCCAGCAGCCCCCCCAGCGGGGTTTACGAGCAGTACTTC. It translates to CASSPPSGVYEQYF.

The chain couples TRBV19 to TRBJ2-1; 8 positions match TRBD2. Germline V gene data show CDR1 as LNHDA and CDR2 as SQIVND (reference sequence). The CDR3 contains 15 residues. Trimming removed 6 bases from V and 3 bases from J; junction bases left unmatched: 7. CDR3 residues: CASRAGGGYYNEQFF. The CDR3 nucleotides read TGTGCCAGTAGGGCGGGAGGAGGTTACTACAATGAGCAGTTCTTC.

The J gene is TRBJ2-7, the V gene TRBV11-3; TRBD1 agrees at 11 bases. This CDR3 spans 17 amino acids. CDR1 is SGHNT and CDR2 is YENEEA in the germline V gene. Unmatched junction bases numbered 15, after V lost 5 bases and J lost 6 bases. The CDR3 spells CASSPFIPGQGVPEQYF. The CDR3 DNA sequence: TGTGCCAGCAGCCCCTTTATACCGGGACAGGGGGTCCCCGAGCAGTACTTC.

The chain recombines TRBV7-6 with TRBJ2-7; the D gene is possibly TRBD2 (5 bases). The CDR3 length is 15 residues. Trimming took off 5 bases at V and 2 bases at J, with 16 bases between the two ends. Looked up from germline, CDR1 is SGHVS and CDR2 is FNYEAQ. CDR3 in DNA: TGTGCCAGCAGCCCGGGCGCGGGCGACACCTACGAGCAGTACTTC. Protein: CASSPGAGDTYEQYF. The full variable domain, completed using reference TRBV7-6 and TRBJ2-7, is GAGVSQSPRYKVTKRGQDVALRCDPISGHVSLYWYRQALGQGPEFLTYFNYEAQQDKSGLPNDRFSAERPEGSISTLTIQRTEQRDSAMYRCASSPGAGDTYEQYFGPGTRLTVT.

The genes are TRBV2 and TRBJ1-2, with TRBD1 as a possible D gene (6 bases). This CDR3 contains 15 residues. CDR1 and CDR2 from the germline V gene are SNHLY and FYNNEI. Deletions cut 6 bases from V and 5 bases from J, with 19 bases between. CDR3 nucleotides: TGTGCCAGCAGCTCCTCGGGGGGCCCTAGGTATGGCTACACCTTC. This encodes CASSSSGGPRYGYTF.

The chain employs TRBV7-2 and TRBJ1-4, with D possibly matching TRBD1 (5 bases). V lost 1 base and J lost 7, with 10 bases in between. The CDR3 has 14 residues. The V gene's germline CDR1 is SGHTA and CDR2 FQGNSA. For the CDR3, the DNA is TGTGCCAGCAGCTTAGGCGGGAGGGGTGAAAAACTGTTTTTT. Its protein is CASSLGGRGEKLFF.

The V call is TRBV7-9, the J call TRBJ2-5; TRBD1 aligns across 9 bases. V shed 1 base, J shed 5 bases, and the junction held 5 bases outside the gene matches. Looked up from germline, CDR1 is SEHNR and CDR2 is FQNEAQ (reference sequence). This CDR3 is 15 amino acids long. CDR3 loop: CASSLGDRVVETQYF. Here the CDR3 DNA reads TGTGCCAGCAGCTTAGGGGACAGGGTTGTGGAGACCCAGTACTTC.

J is TRBJ2-7 and V is TRBV27; TRBD2 agrees at 9 bases. CDR1 is MNHEY and CDR2 is SMNVEV in the germline V gene (reference sequence). The CDR3 sequence is 15 residues long. Trimming at V came to 3 bases and at J to 4 bases, leaving 7 bases not matched to a gene. DNA of the CDR3: TGTGCCAGCAGTTTGTTCAGCGGGGGGATTTACGAGCAGTACTTC. It yields the protein CASSLFSGGIYEQYF.

The V gene is TRBV2, the J gene TRBJ1-1; no clear D gene. Trimming took 4 bases from V and 11 from J, leaving 14 bases between them. The CDR3 runs 12 residues. CDR1 and CDR2 from the germline V gene are SNHLY and FYNNEI. This chain's CDR3 is CASSGGSVSAFF. The CDR3 nucleotides are TGTGCCAGCAGTGGAGGTTCGGTTAGCGCTTTCTTT.